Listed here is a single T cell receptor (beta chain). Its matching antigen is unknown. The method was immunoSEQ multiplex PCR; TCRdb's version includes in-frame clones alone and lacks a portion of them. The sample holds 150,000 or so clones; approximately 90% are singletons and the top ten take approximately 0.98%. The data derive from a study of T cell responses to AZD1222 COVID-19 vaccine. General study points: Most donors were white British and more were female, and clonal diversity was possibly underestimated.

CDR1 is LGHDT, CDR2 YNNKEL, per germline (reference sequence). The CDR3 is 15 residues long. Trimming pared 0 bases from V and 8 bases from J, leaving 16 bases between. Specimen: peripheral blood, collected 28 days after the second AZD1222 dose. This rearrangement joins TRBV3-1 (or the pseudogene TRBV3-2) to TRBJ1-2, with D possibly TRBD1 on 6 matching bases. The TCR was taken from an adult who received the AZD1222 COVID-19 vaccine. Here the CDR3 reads CASSQEPGGGLGYTF. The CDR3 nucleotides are TGTGCCAGCAGCCAAGAACCGGGGGGGGGCCTAGGCTACACCTTC.